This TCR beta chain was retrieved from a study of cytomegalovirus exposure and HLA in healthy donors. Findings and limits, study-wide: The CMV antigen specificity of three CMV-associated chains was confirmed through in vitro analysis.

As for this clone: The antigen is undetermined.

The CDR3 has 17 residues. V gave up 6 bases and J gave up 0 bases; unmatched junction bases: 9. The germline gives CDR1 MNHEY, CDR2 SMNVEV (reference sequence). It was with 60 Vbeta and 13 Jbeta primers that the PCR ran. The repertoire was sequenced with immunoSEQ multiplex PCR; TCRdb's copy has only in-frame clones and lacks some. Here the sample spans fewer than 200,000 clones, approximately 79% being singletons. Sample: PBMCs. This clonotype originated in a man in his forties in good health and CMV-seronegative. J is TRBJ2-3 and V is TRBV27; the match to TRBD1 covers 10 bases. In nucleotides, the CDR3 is TGTGCCAGCAGCCGAGGGACAGGGGCCCTTAGCACAGATACGCAGTATTTT. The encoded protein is CASSRGTGALSTDTQYF.